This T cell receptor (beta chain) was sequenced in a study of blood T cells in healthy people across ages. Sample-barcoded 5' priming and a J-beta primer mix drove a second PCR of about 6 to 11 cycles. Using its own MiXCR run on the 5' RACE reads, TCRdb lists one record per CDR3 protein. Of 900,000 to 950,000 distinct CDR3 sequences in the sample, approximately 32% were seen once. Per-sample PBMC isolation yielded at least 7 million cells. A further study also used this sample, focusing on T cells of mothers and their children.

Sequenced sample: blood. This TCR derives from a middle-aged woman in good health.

The CDR3 protein is CSARSTGRGALSRDGYNEQFF. For the CDR3, the DNA is TGCAGTGCTAGATCCACGGGACGGGGGGCCTTAAGCAGAGACGGGTACAATGAGCAGTTCTTC. The V call is TRBV20-1, the J call TRBJ2-1, with D maybe TRBD2 (7 bases). In germline, CDR1 is DFQATT, CDR2 SNEGSKA (reference sequence). This CDR3 region has 21 residues. The V end lost 2 bases, the J end lost 4 bases, and 33 bases lay between the germline ends.